Shown below are 27 T cell receptor beta chains from a single sample sequenced in a study of cytomegalovirus exposure and HLA in healthy donors. The PCR made use of 60 Vbeta and 13 Jbeta primers. Repertoires were generated with immunoSEQ multiplex PCR, while TCRdb's copy carries only in-frame clones and drops some. The sample contains around 190,000 clones, roughly 79% of which appear only once. Material for sequencing was PBMCs. Every receptor here comes from a man under 40 in good health and CMV-seronegative.

J is TRBJ2-1 and V is TRBV6-5; 8 bases fit TRBD2. The V gene end was trimmed by 4 bases and the J gene end by 9 bases; junction bases not matched to a gene: 14. The germline CDR1 and CDR2 sequences are MNHEY and SVGAGI. This CDR3 is 16 amino acids long. The CDR3 reads CASSSGTSRGYGEQFF. The CDR3 DNA reads as TGTGCCAGCAGTTCAGGGACTAGTCGGGGGTACGGTGAGCAGTTCTTC.

This sequence joins TRBV7-9 and TRBJ1-1, with 8 bases fitting TRBD1. J was trimmed by 0 bases and V by 5 bases; bases with no gene match: 5. From germline, CDR1 is SEHNR and CDR2 FQNEAQ (reference sequence). The CDR3 covers 15 residues. The CDR3, as DNA: TGTGCCAGCAGCCCCTACAGGGGGATGAACACTGAAGCTTTCTTT. This codes for CASSPYRGMNTEAFF.

V is TRBV5-5 and J is TRBJ2-5; 9 bases are a match to TRBD2. Germline V gives CDR1 SGHKS, CDR2 YYEKEE (reference sequence). The CDR3 has 14 amino acids. V lost 4 bases, J lost 3 bases, and 4 bases stayed unmatched. The DNA for the CDR3 is TGTGCCAGCAGCCAGGGACTAGCAGAAGAGACCCAGTACTTC. Translating it yields CASSQGLAEETQYF.

The chain couples TRBV2 to TRBJ1-2; D uncertain. Germline V lookup: CDR1 SNHLY, CDR2 FYNNEI. This CDR3 is built from 14 residues. Trimming cost V 1 base and J 4 bases, with 10 bases left between them. CDR3 region: CASSEENLRYGYTF. For the CDR3, the DNA is TGTGCCAGCAGTGAAGAAAATTTGCGCTATGGCTACACCTTC.

V and J are TRBV5-8 and TRBJ2-5, with 9 bases lining up with TRBD1. This CDR3 spans 15 amino acids. The V gene's germline CDR1 is SGHTS and CDR2 YDEGEE. V shed 3 bases, J shed 4 bases, and the junction held 7 bases outside the gene matches. The CDR3, as DNA: TGTGCCAGCAGCTCCCGTACAGGGGGCGCAGAGACCCAGTACTTC. It encodes CASSSRTGGAETQYF.

The rearrangement links TRBV29-1 to TRBJ2-6, with D unresolved. The CDR3 length is 12 residues. The V end was cut by 7 bases, the J end by 2 bases, with 6 bases between. Germline V lookup: CDR1 SQVTM, CDR2 ANQGSEA. Here the CDR3 reads CSGHTGANVLTF. The CDR3 DNA reads as TGCAGCGGGCATACTGGGGCCAACGTCCTGACTTTC.

This chain joins TRBV18 and TRBJ1-5; TRBD1 matches 7 bases. Trimming removed 5 bases from V and 7 bases from J; junction bases left unmatched: 8. The CDR3 covers 14 residues. Germline CDR1 reads KGHSH; CDR2 reads LQKENI. CDR3 coding DNA: TGTGCCAGCTCAACTACAGGGGAAAGGCAGCCCCAGCATTTT. Translation: CASSTTGERQPQHF.

The V call is TRBV27, the J call TRBJ2-7, with a possible D match to TRBD1 (5 bases). The CDR3 consists of 16 residues. V was trimmed by 8 bases and J by 4 bases, leaving 24 bases between them. Germline loops: CDR1 MNHEY, CDR2 SMNVEV (reference sequence). As DNA, the CDR3 is TGTGCCAGCTTCCCTGTGTCGGACACAAACGAATACGAGCAGTACTTC. Its protein is CASFPVSDTNEYEQYF.

The genes are TRBV14 and TRBJ2-1; 13 bases are shared with TRBD2. This CDR3 is 15 amino acids long. CDR1 and CDR2 (germline): SGHDN, FVKESK. V shed 5 bases, J shed 7 bases, and the junction held 5 bases outside the gene matches. CDR3 sequence: CASSALAGGPNEQFF. CDR3 sequence (DNA): TGTGCCAGCAGCGCACTAGCGGGAGGGCCGAATGAGCAGTTCTTC. The full variable domain, in which reference TRBV14 and TRBJ2-1 provide the parts outside the CDR3, is EAGVTQFPSHSVIEKGQTVTLRCDPISGHDNLYWYRRVMGKEIKFLLHFVKESKQDESGMPNNRFLAERTGGTYSTLKVQPAELEDSGVYFCASSALAGGPNEQFFGPGTRLTVL.

This chain links TRBV14 with TRBJ1-3, with D possibly being TRBD1 (5 bases). V dropped 4 bases and J dropped 7 bases, with 11 bases sitting between them. CDR3 length: 13 residues. The germline gives CDR1 SGHDN, CDR2 FVKESK. The CDR3 nucleotides are TGTGCCAGCAGCCCAAAGACAGCCAACACCATATATTTT. Encoded protein: CASSPKTANTIYF.

This rearrangement joins TRBV6-5 to TRBJ2-7, with TRBD1 identical over 10 bases. The CDR3 is made up of 12 amino acids. J was trimmed by 5 bases and V by 8 bases; bases with no gene match: 3. Germline CDR1 is MNHEY and CDR2 is SVGAGI. Here the CDR3 DNA reads TGTGCCAGCGGGACAGGGGTTAACGAGCAGTACTTC. It yields the protein CASGTGVNEQYF.

This clone appeared once. V gene TRBV6-5 combines with J gene TRBJ1-2; 7 nucleotides line up with TRBD1. V lost 0 bases to trimming and J lost 6 bases; unmatched junction nucleotides: 10. Germline CDR1 MNHEY, CDR2 SVGAGI. The CDR3 covers 16 residues. This CDR3 reads CASSYSNRGSLHGYTF. The CDR3 nucleotides are TGTGCCAGCAGTTACTCGAACAGGGGATCCCTTCATGGCTACACCTTC.

This clone was observed a handful of times. The V call is TRBV6-6, the J call TRBJ2-3; D is uncertain. V lost 9 bases and J lost 7, with 5 bases in between. The CDR3 is made up of 9 amino acids. Germline V lookup: CDR1 MNHNY, CDR2 SVGAGI (reference sequence). The DNA of the CDR3 is TGTGCCAGTGGGCATACGCAGTATTTT. It encodes CASGHTQYF.

The chain employs TRBV28 and TRBJ1-1; 12 positions match TRBD1. The CDR3 length is 17 residues. Germline CDR1 reads MDHEN; CDR2 reads SYDVKM. After removal of 5 bases from V and 1 base from J, the junction contained 8 bases not matched to a gene. The chain's CDR3 is CASSPGTGGYRNTEAFF. The CDR3 bases are TGTGCCAGCAGTCCCGGGACAGGGGGCTATCGGAACACTGAAGCTTTCTTT.

The chain is built from TRBV6-4 and TRBJ2-1; 14 bases agree with TRBD2. CDR1 is MRHNA and CDR2 is SNTAGT in the germline V gene. J gave up 0 bases and V 6 bases, and 1 base lay outside the gene matches. The CDR3 sequence is 16 residues long. CDR3 amino acids: CASSGTSGGSYNEQFF. As DNA, the CDR3 is TGTGCCAGCAGCGGGACTAGCGGGGGCTCCTACAATGAGCAGTTCTTC.

The chain recombines TRBV5-1 with TRBJ1-5; 9 nucleotides align to TRBD1. The junction had 10 bases not matched to a gene; V was cut back by 2 bases and J by 7 bases. From germline, CDR1 is SGHRS and CDR2 YFSETQ. This CDR3 comprises 16 residues. CDR3 amino acids: CASSLYRDREGQPQHF. CDR3 nucleotides: TGCGCCAGCAGCTTATACCGGGACAGGGAGGGACAGCCCCAGCATTTT. Based on the CDR3 plus reference TRBV5-1 and TRBJ1-5, the full variable domain is KAGVTQTPRYLIKTRGQQVTLSCSPISGHRSVSWYQQTPGQGLQFLFEYFSETQRNKGNFPGRFSGRQFSNSRSEMNVSTLELGDSALYLCASSLYRDREGQPQHFGDGTRLSIL.

The genes are TRBV6-1 and TRBJ2-2; 7 positions agree with TRBD1. V shed 6 bases and J 3 bases; nucleotides not matched to a gene: 4. This CDR3 has 14 residues. CDR1 is MNHNS and CDR2 is SASEGT in the germline V gene. The CDR3 protein is CASSGTADTGELFF. DNA for the CDR3: TGTGCCAGCAGCGGGACAGCCGACACCGGGGAGCTGTTTTTT.

Notes on this clone: A junction end diverges from the germline sequence, so it may reflect a read error. This chain links TRBV4-1 with TRBJ1-5; D may be TRBD1 (5 bases). Germline V CDR1 and CDR2: MGHRA, YSYEKL. The CDR3 has 14 amino acids. CDR3 in DNA: TGCGTCAGCAGCCAAGTTACAGGATATCAGCCCCAGCATTTT. Translated: CVSSQVTGYQPQHF.

The rearrangement links TRBV7-9 to TRBJ1-1, with 7 nucleotides matching TRBD1. Germline V CDR1 and CDR2: SEHNR, FQNEAQ (reference sequence). This CDR3 contains 15 residues. The J segment lost 6 bases and the V segment lost 4 bases, leaving 11 bases of the junction unmatched. CDR3 protein: CASSSSKRDRAEAFF. The CDR3 coding sequence is TGTGCCAGCAGCTCGTCCAAAAGAGACAGGGCTGAAGCTTTCTTT.

This clone showed up just a few times. The chain employs TRBV7-9 and TRBJ2-3; D is unresolved. The CDR3 extends over 14 amino acids. CDR1 is SEHNR and CDR2 is FQNEAQ in the germline V gene (reference sequence). With 2 bases removed from V and 0 bases from J, the gap between germline ends came to 6 bases. The CDR3 loop reads CASSLTASTDTQYF. The CDR3 nucleotides are TGTGCCAGCAGCTTAACAGCTAGCACAGATACGCAGTATTTT.

The V call is TRBV6-4, the J call TRBJ1-6, with D unresolved. Germline loops: CDR1 MRHNA, CDR2 SNTAGT. V gave up 1 base and J gave up 6 bases, with 10 bases separating them. The CDR3 sequence is 15 residues long. DNA of the CDR3: TGTGCCAGCAGTGACTTGGCGGGATTTAATTCACCCCTCCACTTT. Translation gives CASSDLAGFNSPLHF.

This chain connects TRBV11-3 to TRBJ1-1; D unclear. Germline CDR1 reads SGHNT; CDR2 reads YENEEA. Between the trimmed V and J ends, which lost 0 bases and 2 bases, there was a span of 4 bases. The length of the CDR3 is 13 residues. CDR3 in amino acids: CASSLDLNTEAFF. CDR3 nucleotide sequence: TGTGCCAGCAGCTTAGACCTTAACACTGAAGCTTTCTTT. The full variable domain, in which reference TRBV11-3 and TRBJ1-1 provide the parts outside the CDR3, is EAGVVQSPRYKIIEKKQPVAFWCNPISGHNTLYWYLQNLGQGPELLIRYENEEAVDDSQLPKDRFSAERLKGVDSTLKIQPAELGDSAVYLCASSLDLNTEAFFGQGTRLTVV.

J is TRBJ1-3 and V is TRBV5-1; D gene uncertain. V dropped 3 bases and J dropped 8 bases, with 9 bases sitting between them. This CDR3 is 12 amino acids long. CDR1 is SGHRS and CDR2 is YFSETQ in the germline V gene. The CDR3 coding sequence is TGCGCCAGCAGCTACCTCGGGGACACCATATATTTT. It encodes CASSYLGDTIYF.

The chain has TRBV7-3 and TRBJ1-1; D might be TRBD1 (5 bases). The germline V gene encodes CDR1 SGHTA and CDR2 FQGTGA. V was pared by 2 bases and J by 7 bases, with 11 bases between. The CDR3 covers 13 residues. The CDR3 region is CASSLDRGHEAFF. DNA of the CDR3: TGTGCCAGCAGCTTAGACCGCGGACATGAAGCTTTCTTT.

V usage is TRBV11-2 and J usage is TRBJ2-7, with D possibly being TRBD2 (6 bases). V was trimmed by 5 bases and J by 3 bases, leaving 14 bases between them. Germline V gene data show CDR1 as SGHAT and CDR2 as FQNNGV. The CDR3 extends over 14 amino acids. Here the CDR3 reads CASSPLGRGYEQYF. CDR3 DNA: TGTGCCAGCAGCCCCCTAGGGCGGGGCTACGAGCAGTACTTC. The complete variable domain, with remaining parts taken from reference TRBV11-2 and TRBJ2-7, reads EAGVAQSPRYKIIEKRQSVAFWCNPISGHATLYWYQQILGQGPKLLIQFQNNGVVDDSQLPKDRFSAERLKGVDSTLKIQPAKLEDSAVYLCASSPLGRGYEQYFGPGTRLTVT.

V gene TRBV7-2 combines with J gene TRBJ1-1, with a possible D match to TRBD1 (6 bases). CDR3 length equals 15 residues. Germline assignment: CDR1 SGHTA and CDR2 FQGNSA. V was pared by 7 bases and J by 3 bases, with 18 bases between. The CDR3 region is CASTKGGPRDTEAFF. The CDR3 coding sequence is TGTGCCAGCACCAAAGGGGGACCCAGGGACACTGAAGCTTTCTTT. Looking up the rest from reference TRBV7-2 and TRBJ1-1 gives the full variable domain: GAGVSQSPSNKVTEKGKDVELRCDPISGHTALYWYRQSLGQGLEFLIYFQGNSAPDKSGLPSDRFSAERTGGSVSTLTIQRTQQEDSAVYLCASTKGGPRDTEAFFGQGTRLTVV.

The chain has TRBV5-1 and TRBJ2-7; 9 nucleotides agree with TRBD1. CDR1 is SGHRS, CDR2 YFSETQ, per germline. V was pared by 4 bases and J by 2 bases, with 10 bases of the junction left unmatched. The CDR3 runs 16 residues. The CDR3 coding sequence is TGCGCCAGCAGCCCAGGACAGGGGTTGAGGCCCTACGAGCAGTACTTC. It translates to CASSPGQGLRPYEQYF.